Listed below are T cell receptor beta chains from one sample, sequenced in a study of cytomegalovirus exposure and HLA in healthy donors. Sequencing was performed with immunoSEQ multiplex PCR; in TCRdb, only in-frame clones are kept and a portion is missing. Listed are tens of thousands of clones; about 4% falls within the top ten. The sample consisted of PBMCs. Receptors originate from a female donor in good health and CMV-seropositive. Both conserved end residues are part of each CDR3. Fields, in order: V gene, D gene, CDR3 length, J gene, CDR3 DNA, CDR3 protein. A D gene is named only where the DNA matches it firmly.

V gene: TRBV2
D gene: -
CDR3 length: 13
J gene: TRBJ2-7
CDR3 DNA: TGTGCCAGCAGTGCGGGTCACTCCTACGAGCAGTACTTC
CDR3 protein: CASSAGHSYEQYF

V gene: TRBV10-3
D gene: TRBD1
CDR3 length: 13
J gene: TRBJ1-5
CDR3 DNA: TGTGCCATCAGGGACAGGCCAATCGAGCCCCAGCATTTT
CDR3 protein: CAIRDRPIEPQHF

V gene: TRBV18
D gene: -
CDR3 length: 15
J gene: TRBJ2-1
CDR3 DNA: TGTGCCAGCTCACCACCGTCTAGCGACGACAATGAGCAGTTCTTC
CDR3 protein: CASSPPSSDDNEQFF

V gene: TRBV15
D gene: -
CDR3 length: 15
J gene: TRBJ2-7
CDR3 DNA: TGTGCCACCAGCACAGGTCCAGCCAATCGTCCCGAGCAGTACTTC
CDR3 protein: CATSTGPANRPEQYF

V gene: TRBV5-1
D gene: -
CDR3 length: 14
J gene: TRBJ2-7
CDR3 DNA: TGCGCCAGCAGCTTGGCGGCAGGGTCCTACGAGCAGTACTTC
CDR3 protein: CASSLAAGSYEQYF

V gene: TRBV18
D gene: TRBD2
CDR3 length: 17
J gene: TRBJ2-3
CDR3 DNA: TGTGCCAGCTCACCTGGGACTAGCGGGAGCTACACAGATACGCAGTATTTT
CDR3 protein: CASSPGTSGSYTDTQYF

V gene: TRBV19
D gene: -
CDR3 length: 15
J gene: TRBJ1-5
CDR3 DNA: TGTGCCAGTACCTCCCCGGGGGGGAGCAATCAGCCCCAGCATTTT
CDR3 protein: CASTSPGGSNQPQHF

V gene: TRBV5-6
D gene: TRBD1
CDR3 length: 13
J gene: TRBJ1-1
CDR3 DNA: TGTGCCAGCAGCTTGGACAGGGGCACTGAAGCTTTCTTT
CDR3 protein: CASSLDRGTEAFF

V gene: TRBV10-3
D gene: TRBD1
CDR3 length: 14
J gene: TRBJ2-5
CDR3 DNA: TGTGCCATCAGCGGGGGGACAGGGCAAGAGACCCAGTACTTC
CDR3 protein: CAISGGTGQETQYF

V gene: TRBV6-6
D gene: -
CDR3 length: 12
J gene: TRBJ2-7
CDR3 DNA: TGTGCCAGCACCCAGGCTTCCTACGAGCAGTACTTC
CDR3 protein: CASTQASYEQYF

V gene: TRBV11-2
D gene: -
CDR3 length: 12
J gene: TRBJ2-4
CDR3 DNA: TGTGCCAGCAGCCCCTCCGAGGACATTCAGTACTTC
CDR3 protein: CASSPSEDIQYF

V gene: TRBV18
D gene: TRBD1
CDR3 length: 15
J gene: TRBJ2-7
CDR3 DNA: TGTGCCAGCTCACCACCCGGGACAGTCTCCTACGAGCAGTACTTC
CDR3 protein: CASSPPGTVSYEQYF

V gene: TRBV5-1
D gene: -
CDR3 length: 14
J gene: TRBJ2-3
CDR3 DNA: TGCGCCAGCAGCTTGGATGGCGGTCCAGATACGCAGTATTTT
CDR3 protein: CASSLDGGPDTQYF

V gene: TRBV19
D gene: -
CDR3 length: 14
J gene: TRBJ2-7
CDR3 DNA: TGTGCCAGTAGTATAGTTCCAGGGTCAGGCGAGCAGTACTTC
CDR3 protein: CASSIVPGSGEQYF

V gene: TRBV6-5
D gene: -
CDR3 length: 11
J gene: TRBJ1-1
CDR3 DNA: TGTGCCAGCAGTTTCGGGAGTGAAGCTTTCTTT
CDR3 protein: CASSFGSEAFF

V gene: TRBV5-1
D gene: TRBD2
CDR3 length: 18
J gene: TRBJ2-2
CDR3 DNA: TGCGCCAGCAGCCTACCCCTAGCGGGAGGGTTAGGCACCGGGGAGCTGTTTTTT
CDR3 protein: CASSLPLAGGLGTGELFF

V gene: TRBV18
D gene: -
CDR3 length: 14
J gene: TRBJ1-1
CDR3 DNA: TGTGCCAGCTCACCATCGGTGAGGAACACTGAAGATTTCTTT
CDR3 protein: CASSPSVRNTEDFF

V gene: TRBV29-1
D gene: -
CDR3 length: 15
J gene: TRBJ2-1
CDR3 DNA: TGCAGCGTTGGACGTGGAGGGAGCGGAAACAATGAGCAGTTCTTC
CDR3 protein: CSVGRGGSGNNEQFF

V gene: TRBV18
D gene: TRBD1
CDR3 length: 15
J gene: TRBJ1-2
CDR3 DNA: TGTGCCAGCTCACCGGCGGGTAGGGACAGCTATGGCTACACCTTC
CDR3 protein: CASSPAGRDSYGYTF

V gene: TRBV10-2
D gene: TRBD2
CDR3 length: 14
J gene: TRBJ2-7
CDR3 DNA: TGCGCCAGCAGCTACGCGGGAGGGGCTTACGAGCAGTACTTC
CDR3 protein: CASSYAGGAYEQYF

V gene: TRBV29-1
D gene: -
CDR3 length: 13
J gene: TRBJ1-1
CDR3 DNA: TGCAGCGTTGAAGGTGCACAACCCACTGAAGCTTTCTTT
CDR3 protein: CSVEGAQPTEAFF

V gene: TRBV6-6
D gene: TRBD1
CDR3 length: 15
J gene: TRBJ2-7
CDR3 DNA: TGTGCCAGCAGTTACCCGGGACAGGGTTCCTACGAGCAGTACTTC
CDR3 protein: CASSYPGQGSYEQYF

V gene: TRBV19
D gene: -
CDR3 length: 11
J gene: TRBJ2-7
CDR3 DNA: TGTGCCAGTCAGGATGCTTACGAGCAGTACTTC
CDR3 protein: CASQDAYEQYF

V gene: TRBV18
D gene: -
CDR3 length: 14
J gene: TRBJ2-3
CDR3 DNA: TGTGCCAGCTCCCCGACCTCACAGGTGGATACGCAGTATTTT
CDR3 protein: CASSPTSQVDTQYF

V gene: TRBV9
D gene: -
CDR3 length: 14
J gene: TRBJ2-5
CDR3 DNA: TGTGCCAGCAGTCGAGGTCCCGACCAAGAGACCCAGTACTTC
CDR3 protein: CASSRGPDQETQYF

V gene: TRBV4-3
D gene: -
CDR3 length: 14
J gene: TRBJ2-3
CDR3 DNA: TGCGCCAGCAGCCACAGGACAGCAACAGATAAGCAGTATTTT
CDR3 protein: CASSHRTATDKQYF

V gene: TRBV4-3
D gene: -
CDR3 length: 13
J gene: TRBJ1-1
CDR3 DNA: TGCGCCAGCAGCCAAGATCTGGCAGGGTTGGCTTTCTTT
CDR3 protein: CASSQDLAGLAFF

V gene: TRBV7-9
D gene: -
CDR3 length: 15
J gene: TRBJ2-6
CDR3 DNA: TGTGCCAGCAGCTCAGGAGTAGCGGGGGCCAACGTCCTGACTTTC
CDR3 protein: CASSSGVAGANVLTF

V gene: TRBV2
D gene: -
CDR3 length: 13
J gene: TRBJ2-3
CDR3 DNA: TGTGCCAGCAGTTTGGACTACACAGATACGCAGTATTTT
CDR3 protein: CASSLDYTDTQYF

V gene: TRBV20-1
D gene: -
CDR3 length: 11
J gene: TRBJ2-7
CDR3 DNA: TGCAGTGCAGGAAGGGGTTACGAGCAGTACTTC
CDR3 protein: CSAGRGYEQYF

V gene: TRBV29-1
D gene: TRBD1
CDR3 length: 17
J gene: TRBJ2-7
CDR3 DNA: TGCAGCGTTGGGAACCAGGACAGGGGTTCTTGGACCTACGAGCAGTACTTC
CDR3 protein: CSVGNQDRGSWTYEQYF

V gene: TRBV7-2
D gene: -
CDR3 length: 13
J gene: TRBJ2-1
CDR3 DNA: TGTGCCAGCAGCTCGCGAATGTCCACTGAGCAGTTCTTC
CDR3 protein: CASSSRMSTEQFF

V gene: TRBV12-1
D gene: -
CDR3 length: 15
J gene: TRBJ2-7
CDR3 DNA: TGTGCCAGCAGCTCAAGACTAGCGGGAGTGTACGAGCAGTACTTC
CDR3 protein: CASSSRLAGVYEQYF

V gene: TRBV5-1
D gene: TRBD1
CDR3 length: 14
J gene: TRBJ1-2
CDR3 DNA: TGCGCCAGCAGCTTGGAGGGACAGGGGTATGGCTACACCTTC
CDR3 protein: CASSLEGQGYGYTF

V gene: TRBV5-1
D gene: -
CDR3 length: 13
J gene: TRBJ1-1
CDR3 DNA: TGCGCCAGCAGCTTGGGTGGGGAGGTTGAAGCTTTCTTT
CDR3 protein: CASSLGGEVEAFF

V gene: TRBV6-5
D gene: TRBD1
CDR3 length: 12
J gene: TRBJ2-5
CDR3 DNA: TGTGCCAGCAGAAACAGGGGTGAGACCCAGTACTTC
CDR3 protein: CASRNRGETQYF

V gene: TRBV4-2
D gene: -
CDR3 length: 17
J gene: TRBJ2-3
CDR3 DNA: TGTGCCAGCAGCCAAGTAGTGACAGGAGGTGGCACAGATACGCAGTATTTT
CDR3 protein: CASSQVVTGGGTDTQYF

V gene: TRBV19
D gene: -
CDR3 length: 15
J gene: TRBJ2-1
CDR3 DNA: TGTGCCAGTAGTATTCAGGGAAACTTCTACAATGAGCAGTTCTTC
CDR3 protein: CASSIQGNFYNEQFF

V gene: TRBV18
D gene: TRBD1
CDR3 length: 15
J gene: TRBJ1-4
CDR3 DNA: TGTGCCAGCTCACAGTCGGACAGGGGTAATGAAAAACTGTTTTTT
CDR3 protein: CASSQSDRGNEKLFF

V gene: TRBV6-5
D gene: TRBD1
CDR3 length: 13
J gene: TRBJ2-1
CDR3 DNA: TGTGCCAGCAGGGACAGGGGGCGTAATGAGCAGTTCTTC
CDR3 protein: CASRDRGRNEQFF

V gene: TRBV27
D gene: TRBD1
CDR3 length: 14
J gene: TRBJ1-1
CDR3 DNA: TGTGCCAGCAGTCGCGACAGGGAGAACACTGAAGCTTTCTTT
CDR3 protein: CASSRDRENTEAFF

V gene: TRBV6-5
D gene: -
CDR3 length: 15
J gene: TRBJ2-2
CDR3 DNA: TGTGCCAGCAGTCAGCCGGGACTTCACACCGGGGAGCTGTTTTTT
CDR3 protein: CASSQPGLHTGELFF

V gene: TRBV6-1
D gene: -
CDR3 length: 15
J gene: TRBJ2-3
CDR3 DNA: TGTGCCAGCAAGCCCCGGGACTCCCGTGGAGATACGCAGTATTTT
CDR3 protein: CASKPRDSRGDTQYF

V gene: TRBV4-3
D gene: -
CDR3 length: 14
J gene: TRBJ1-2
CDR3 DNA: TGCGCCAGCAGCCAAGAAAGAGGGTCTGGTGGCTACACCTTC
CDR3 protein: CASSQERGSGGYTF

V gene: TRBV5-4
D gene: TRBD2
CDR3 length: 19
J gene: TRBJ2-7
CDR3 DNA: TGTGCCAGCAGCTTGGCTGCTAGCGGGGGCCCCCAGTTCTCCTACGAGCAGTACTTC
CDR3 protein: CASSLAASGGPQFSYEQYF

V gene: TRBV5-1
D gene: -
CDR3 length: 12
J gene: TRBJ2-3
CDR3 DNA: TGCGCCAGCGGCCGGGGCACAGATACGCAGTATTTT
CDR3 protein: CASGRGTDTQYF

V gene: TRBV7-2
D gene: -
CDR3 length: 14
J gene: TRBJ2-3
CDR3 DNA: TGTGCCAGCAGCCCCGACTATAGCACAGATACGCAGTATTTT
CDR3 protein: CASSPDYSTDTQYF

V gene: TRBV9
D gene: -
CDR3 length: 14
J gene: TRBJ1-4
CDR3 DNA: TGTGCCAGCAGCCAAGGACAGAGCCGAGAAAAACTGTTTTTT
CDR3 protein: CASSQGQSREKLFF

V gene: TRBV5-6
D gene: -
CDR3 length: 12
J gene: TRBJ1-2
CDR3 DNA: TGTGCCAGCAGCTTGAGCCAATATGGCTACACCTTC
CDR3 protein: CASSLSQYGYTF

V gene: TRBV9
D gene: -
CDR3 length: 16
J gene: TRBJ1-1
CDR3 DNA: TGTGCCAGCAGCGTAGGGCGGGTCGGTGATTACACTGAAGCTTTCTTT
CDR3 protein: CASSVGRVGDYTEAFF

V gene: TRBV5-4
D gene: -
CDR3 length: 14
J gene: TRBJ1-3
CDR3 DNA: TGTGCCAGCAGCTTGGACAGTTCTGGAAACACCATATATTTT
CDR3 protein: CASSLDSSGNTIYF